The T cell receptor beta chain under discussion was sequenced for a study of T cell repertoires in aging, cancer and after chemotherapy. Study as a whole: The full dataset contained about 10 million TCR reads. Study results and limitations: Compared with age-matched healthy donors, untreated hematological or solid cancer patients showed higher blood TCR clonality. In healthy donors, age-related TCR diversity loss mainly reflected lost richness. Across the chemotherapy interval, each cancer cohort showed higher median generation probability, suggesting thymic rebound.

TCR beta rearrangements were amplified from peripheral blood genomic DNA. The V and J ends lost 2 bases and 5 bases respectively, with 12 bases between them. Germline CDR1 and CDR2: MNHEY and SMNVEV (reference sequence). The CDR3 runs to 14 residues. Comment on this clonotype: The antigen remains undetermined.

Multiplex touch-down PCR with TRB-A/B primers amplified rearranged V-D-J TRB sequences. TCRdb analysed the multiplex PCR reads with MiXCR anew, one entry per CDR3 protein. The top ten hold around 28% of the sample, which has roughly 4,700 distinct CDR3 sequences, around 42% seen once. The sample comprised blood. The clonotype originates from a human donor in good health. The chain uses TRBV27 and TRBJ1-1; no reliable D call. The CDR3 DNA sequence: TGTGCCAGCAGTTTAGGAGTGAGGCGGACTGAAGCTTTCTTT. This encodes CASSLGVRRTEAFF.